The clone carrying this T cell receptor (beta chain) has ten or more counts. Its antigen is unidentified. This entry belongs to a study of CD8 T cells in ankylosing spondylitis. General study results and limits: Seemingly characteristic of ankylosing spondylitis blood was a TCR beta motif consisting of about 8 highly homologous variants.

A single record per CDR3 protein comes from TCRdb applying MiXCR to the 5' RACE reads. The data contain roughly 440,000 distinct CDR3 sequences, roughly 18% of them seen just once; the ten biggest clones take up just over 1%. The germline gives CDR1 SNHLY, CDR2 FYNNEI. Trimming took off 6 bases at V and 6 bases at J, with 15 bases between the two ends. CDR3 length: 13 residues. The sequenced material came from blood, either unsorted or a sorted T cell fraction (not recorded which). This clonotype originated in a male donor with ankylosing spondylitis. The V call is TRBV2, the J call TRBJ2-7, with a weak D call TRBD1 (6 bases). CDR3 protein: CASRRRDKGEQYF. DNA for the CDR3: TGTGCCAGCAGACGCCGGGACAAAGGCGAGCAGTACTTC.